The 31 T cell receptor beta chains listed next were all sequenced from one sample in a study of cytomegalovirus exposure and HLA in healthy donors. The PCR used 60 Vbeta and 13 Jbeta primers. Using immunoSEQ multiplex PCR, the repertoire was profiled, and TCRdb retains in-frame clones only, with some absent. The sample comprises approximately 150,000 clones, around nine tenths of which are singletons, and approximately 0.85% rests with the top ten. The material sequenced was PBMCs. The origin of the receptors is a woman younger than 45 in good health and CMV-seronegative.

The chain couples TRBV6-1 to TRBJ2-2, with 10 bases that match TRBD2. The junction had 3 bases not matched to a gene; V was cut back by 6 bases and J by 5 bases. The CDR3 contains 14 residues. Per the germline V gene, CDR1 is MNHNS and CDR2 is SASEGT. CDR3 residues: CASSQLAGTGELFF. In DNA form, the CDR3 reads TGTGCCAGCAGCCAACTAGCGGGGACCGGGGAGCTGTTTTTT.

Here the CDR3 reads CASSGRAGRRYLSTQYF. The CDR3 coding sequence is TGTGCCAGTAGTGGCCGGGCGGGCAGGCGATACCTTAGTACGCAGTATTTT. The chain uses TRBV19 and TRBJ2-3; tentatively, D is TRBD2 (5 bases). Trimming shortened V by 5 bases and J by 8 bases, and 26 bases separated the two germline ends. Germline V gene sequence: CDR1 LNHDA, CDR2 SQIVND (reference sequence). The CDR3 contains 17 residues.

This chain links TRBV7-7 with TRBJ2-1, with 10 bases aligning to TRBD2. The CDR3 totals 18 residues. The germline V gene encodes CDR1 SSHAT and CDR2 FNYEAQ (reference sequence). V was clipped by 5 bases and J by 2 bases; unmatched bases: 12. CDR3 bases: TGTGCCAGCAGCCCCGAACGTTCCGGGACTAGCGCCTACAATGAGCAGTTCTTC. Translation: CASSPERSGTSAYNEQFF.

This clone has only one observation. V usage is TRBV6-1 and J usage is TRBJ2-7; 7 nucleotides align to TRBD1. Germline V CDR1 and CDR2: MNHNS, SASEGT. The J segment lost 0 bases and the V segment lost 8 bases, leaving 10 bases of the junction unmatched. CDR3 size: 15 residues. This chain's CDR3 is CASRMDRLGSYEQYF. CDR3 sequence (DNA): TGTGCCAGCCGAATGGACAGGTTGGGCTCCTACGAGCAGTACTTC.

This clone was recorded a few times. The chain links TRBV5-4 to TRBJ1-1; 7 positions match TRBD1. V lost 7 bases to trimming and J lost 0 bases; unmatched junction nucleotides: 15. Germline assignment: CDR1 SGHNT and CDR2 YYREEE (reference sequence). The length of the CDR3 is 17 residues. CDR3 in DNA: TGTGCCAGCTCACACCCAGGGGGGACAGAAATGAACACTGAAGCTTTCTTT. It translates to CASSHPGGTEMNTEAFF.

This chain uses TRBV5-1 with TRBJ1-2, with 7 bases that match TRBD1. The CDR3 extends over 12 amino acids. Per the germline V gene, CDR1 is SGHRS and CDR2 is YFSETQ. The trim removed 4 bases at V and 7 bases at J, leaving 4 bases unmatched. The CDR3, as DNA: TGCGCCAGCAGCCAGGGGGACTTTGGCTACACCTTC. Translated: CASSQGDFGYTF.

The chain carries TRBV7-9 and TRBJ1-3; 7 bases agree with TRBD1. V trimming: 4 bases; J trimming: 0 bases; junction bases outside the gene matches: 9. The germline gives CDR1 SEHNR, CDR2 FQNEAQ (reference sequence). CDR3 length: 17 residues. In DNA form, the CDR3 reads TGTGCCAGCAGCTCTATGGACAGGAGCCTCTCTGGAAACACCATATATTTT. Translation gives CASSSMDRSLSGNTIYF.

The genes are TRBV5-1 and TRBJ2-7; 14 bases align to TRBD2. Germline CDR1 and CDR2: SGHRS and YFSETQ. Losses at the gene ends were 3 bases for V and 7 bases for J; bases not matched to a gene: 6. The CDR3 covers 15 residues. The CDR3 coding sequence is TGCGCCAGCAGCTGGGGGGGACTAGCGGGAGAAGAGCAGTACTTC. Translation gives CASSWGGLAGEEQYF.

V usage is TRBV27 and J usage is TRBJ1-2; possible D gene TRBD1, 5 bases. Trimming stripped 7 bases from V and 7 bases from J, with 19 bases between. This CDR3 is 14 amino acids long. The germline V gene has CDR1 MNHEY and CDR2 SMNVEV (reference sequence). The CDR3 bases are TGTGCCAGCACCACCCAGGGTAGCGGGAGTGGCTACACCTTC. It codes for CASTTQGSGSGYTF.

The chain recombines TRBV2 with TRBJ1-1; maybe TRBD1 (6 bases). The CDR3 totals 16 residues. Per the germline V gene, CDR1 is SNHLY and CDR2 is FYNNEI. V lost 3 bases, J lost 0 bases, and 14 bases lay in between. CDR3 residues: CASSDQGFLMNTEAFF. The CDR3 nucleotides are TGTGCCAGCAGTGACCAGGGGTTCTTGATGAACACTGAAGCTTTCTTT.

The genes are TRBV29-1 and TRBJ2-5, with 9 bases aligning to TRBD1. V was pared by 3 bases and J by 1 base, with 3 bases of the junction left unmatched. The CDR3 loop spans 14 amino acids. CDR1 and CDR2 (germline): SQVTM, ANQGSEA. The CDR3: CSVDGTGSQETQYF. The CDR3 nucleotides read TGCAGCGTTGATGGGACAGGGTCCCAAGAGACCCAGTACTTC. Full variable domain (rest looked up from reference TRBV29-1 and TRBJ2-5): SAVISQKPSRDICQRGTSLTIQCQVDSQVTMMFWYRQQPGQSLTLIATANQGSEATYESGFVIDKFPISRPNLTFSTLTVSNMSPEDSSIYLCSVDGTGSQETQYFGPGTRLLVL.

With regard to this clone: Other nucleotide sequences from this sample produce the same CDR3. The chain employs TRBV5-4 and TRBJ1-1, with D maybe TRBD1 (6 bases). The length of the CDR3 is 14 residues. V lost 4 bases, J lost 4 bases, and 14 bases lay in between. CDR1 is SGHNT, CDR2 YYREEE, per germline (reference sequence). The CDR3 is CASSRAGVITEAFF. DNA for the CDR3: TGTGCCAGCAGCAGGGCAGGGGTAATCACTGAAGCTTTCTTT.

This chain joins TRBV6-1 and TRBJ2-2, with TRBD2 as a possible D gene (7 bases). From germline, CDR1 is MNHNS and CDR2 SASEGT. Between the trimmed V and J ends, which lost 6 bases and 4 bases, there was a span of 15 bases. This CDR3 has 15 amino acids. The CDR3 loop is CASRGGLAPTGELFF. CDR3 DNA sequence: TGTGCCAGCAGGGGGGGGCTAGCGCCCACCGGGGAGCTGTTTTTT.

V is TRBV5-1 and J is TRBJ2-7; 10 bases fit TRBD1. V lost 0 bases, J lost 4 bases, and 7 bases stayed unmatched. Germline V CDR1 and CDR2: SGHRS, YFSETQ. CDR3 length: 16 residues. CDR3: CASSLAEDRGNYEQYF. CDR3 coding DNA: TGCGCCAGCAGCTTGGCCGAGGACAGGGGGAATTACGAGCAGTACTTC.

The V call is TRBV6-5, the J call TRBJ2-6; a weak D match, TRBD1 (6 bases). Germline V CDR1 and CDR2: MNHEY, SVGAGI. There are 16 residues in the CDR3. Trimming took off 2 bases at V and 4 bases at J, with 12 bases between the two ends. The CDR3 nucleotides are TGTGCCAGCAGTTACCCTACAGGGTCCGGGGCCAACGTCCTGACTTTC. It encodes CASSYPTGSGANVLTF.

The rearrangement joins TRBV7-7 to TRBJ2-5, with D tentatively TRBD1 (5 bases). The CDR3 has 14 amino acids. Germline V gene lookup returns CDR1 SSHAT and CDR2 FNYEAQ (reference sequence). Trimming took off 7 bases at V and 9 bases at J, with 21 bases between the two ends. The CDR3 DNA reads TGTGCCAGCACCGTGGGAAGGCTAGAAGGGGCCCAGTACTTC. The encoded protein is CASTVGRLEGAQYF.

The gene calls are TRBV7-9 and TRBJ1-5; D might be TRBD1 (5 bases). The CDR3 consists of 14 residues. V was pared by 5 bases and J by 6 bases, with 14 bases between. Germline assignment: CDR1 SEHNR and CDR2 FQNEAQ (reference sequence). The CDR3 is CASSAEGASQPQHF. In DNA form, the CDR3 reads TGTGCCAGCAGCGCAGAAGGGGCAAGTCAGCCCCAGCATTTT.

The CDR3 bases are TGTGCCAGCAATCCCTGGGAGCGGTACCGCTCCTACAATGAGCAGTTCTTC. As protein: CASNPWERYRSYNEQFF. V usage is TRBV28 and J usage is TRBJ2-1; D is possibly TRBD2 (5 bases). From germline, CDR1 is MDHEN and CDR2 SYDVKM. The CDR3 length is 17 residues. Trimming shortened V by 7 bases and J by 0 bases, and 19 bases separated the two germline ends. The whole variable domain, remainder taken from reference TRBV28 and TRBJ2-1, is DVKVTQSSRYLVKRTGEKVFLECVQDMDHENMFWYRQDPGLGLRLIYFSYDVKMKEKGDIPEGYSVSREKKERFSLILESASTNQTSMYLCASNPWERYRSYNEQFFGPGTRLTVL.

This clone was seen a few times. The chain's CDR3 is CASRSGGFNEQFF. CDR3 DNA: TGTGCCAGCAGGTCGGGGGGTTTCAATGAGCAGTTCTTC. The chain links TRBV2 to TRBJ2-1, with 7 nucleotides matching TRBD2. Germline-derived CDR1 and CDR2 are SNHLY and FYNNEI. With 6 bases clipped from V and 6 bases from J, the junction kept 5 bases outside the gene matches. This CDR3 comprises 13 residues.

The V call is TRBV27, the J call TRBJ2-2, with 9 bases fitting TRBD2. V trimming: 4 bases; J trimming: 7 bases; junction bases outside the gene matches: 10. CDR1 MNHEY and CDR2 SMNVEV come from the germline V gene (reference sequence). The CDR3 spans 16 residues. In DNA, the CDR3 is TGTGCCAGCAGTTCGTTAGCGGGAGCTCCAGTCGGGGAGCTGTTTTTT. It specifies CASSSLAGAPVGELFF.

J is TRBJ1-2 and V is TRBV7-9; D possibly corresponds to TRBD1 (5 bases). The V gene's germline CDR1 is SEHNR and CDR2 FQNEAQ (reference sequence). This CDR3 contains 16 residues. V was trimmed by 0 bases and J by 2 bases, leaving 13 bases between them. CDR3 amino acids: CASSLAGGPRNYGYTF. CDR3 DNA sequence: TGTGCCAGCAGCTTAGCGGGGGGACCGAGAAACTATGGCTACACCTTC.

V is TRBV27 and J is TRBJ2-1; the D gene is possibly TRBD2 (6 bases). Germline assignment: CDR1 MNHEY and CDR2 SMNVEV (reference sequence). V shed 3 bases and J shed 4 bases, with 13 bases lying between them. The CDR3 covers 15 residues. The CDR3 DNA follows: TGTGCCAGCAGTTTTGGGAGGCTCCTGTACAATGAGCAGTTCTTC. This encodes CASSFGRLLYNEQFF.

Concerning this clone: Other DNA sequences within the sample encode an identical CDR3. The V gene is TRBV7-2, the J gene TRBJ2-5, with no clear D. CDR1 and CDR2 (germline): SGHTA, FQGNSA. V lost 0 bases, J lost 5 bases, and 10 bases lay in between. The CDR3 is made up of 14 amino acids. CDR3 nucleotides: TGTGCCAGCAGCTTAGCGGGTAGGCGGGAGACCCAGTACTTC. Protein sequence: CASSLAGRRETQYF. The whole variable domain, filled in from reference TRBV7-2 and TRBJ2-5, reads GAGVSQSPSNKVTEKGKDVELRCDPISGHTALYWYRQSLGQGLEFLIYFQGNSAPDKSGLPSDRFSAERTGGSVSTLTIQRTQQEDSAVYLCASSLAGRRETQYFGPGTRLLVL.

The CDR3 loop reads CASSRLAATNIQYF. The CDR3 DNA follows: TGTGCCAGTAGTAGACTAGCGGCAACAAACATTCAGTACTTC. The chain joins TRBV19 to TRBJ2-4, with TRBD2 identical over 9 bases. V trimming: 4 bases; J trimming: 6 bases; junction bases outside the gene matches: 4. Germline loops: CDR1 LNHDA, CDR2 SQIVND (reference sequence). The CDR3 is 14 residues long.

CDR3 residues: CASSYVRGQGYNEQFF. The CDR3 nucleotides are TGTGCCAGCAGTTACGTTCGGGGACAGGGTTACAATGAGCAGTTCTTC. This chain joins TRBV6-5 and TRBJ2-1; 9 bases agree with TRBD1. With 2 bases clipped from V and 4 bases from J, the junction kept 6 bases outside the gene matches. The CDR3 is made up of 16 amino acids. Germline CDR1 and CDR2: MNHEY and SVGAGI.

On this clone: Compared with germline, one end of the junction differs, possibly owing to a read error. V is TRBV2 and J is TRBJ2-7; D may be TRBD2 (6 bases). The CDR3 length is 9 residues. Germline lookup yields CDR1 SNHLY and CDR2 FYNNEI. The DNA for the CDR3 is TGTGCCACAACTCCCCGGGACTTCTTC. As protein: CATTPRDFF.

V is TRBV6-6 and J is TRBJ1-2; D gene unclear. The CDR3 sequence is 15 residues long. Trimming took 0 bases from V and 1 from J, leaving 9 bases between them. CDR1 and CDR2 (germline): MNHNY, SVGAGI (reference sequence). This chain's CDR3 is CASSYSRGINYGYTF. CDR3 bases: TGTGCCAGCAGTTACTCGCGGGGAATTAACTATGGCTACACCTTC.

The chain couples TRBV7-2 to TRBJ1-1; no clear D. Germline CDR1 and CDR2: SGHTA and FQGNSA. The CDR3 runs 12 residues. Trimming shortened V by 1 base and J by 6 bases, and 6 bases separated the two germline ends. CDR3 residues: CASSLGRAEAFF. The DNA for the CDR3 is TGTGCCAGCAGCTTAGGACGGGCTGAAGCTTTCTTT. The full variable domain, with the rest looked up from reference TRBV7-2 and TRBJ1-1, is GAGVSQSPSNKVTEKGKDVELRCDPISGHTALYWYRQSLGQGLEFLIYFQGNSAPDKSGLPSDRFSAERTGGSVSTLTIQRTQQEDSAVYLCASSLGRAEAFFGQGTRLTVV.

This clone was counted a few times. The V call is TRBV6-5, the J call TRBJ2-7; a weak D match, TRBD1 (5 bases). Between the trimmed V and J ends, which lost 5 bases and 1 base, there was a span of 9 bases. Germline CDR1 MNHEY, CDR2 SVGAGI. The CDR3 totals 13 residues. Here the CDR3 DNA reads TGTGCCAGCAGTCAGCAGGGATCCTACGAGCAGTACTTC. Translated: CASSQQGSYEQYF.

The chain uses TRBV11-3 and TRBJ2-2, with no clear D. The CDR3 extends over 13 amino acids. V was shortened by 5 bases and J by 3 bases, with 7 bases between the two germline ends. Germline CDR1 SGHNT, CDR2 YENEEA. The CDR3 is CASSPTYTGELFF. DNA for the CDR3: TGTGCCAGCAGCCCGACATACACCGGGGAGCTGTTTTTT.

There are a few counts of this clone. The rearrangement joins TRBV28 to TRBJ1-5; 8 nucleotides agree with TRBD1. From germline, CDR1 is MDHEN and CDR2 SYDVKM. With V trimmed by 4 bases and J by 7 bases, 3 bases remained unmatched. The CDR3 contains 13 residues. Here the CDR3 reads CASSWTGPQPQHF. CDR3 in DNA: TGTGCCAGCAGTTGGACAGGGCCCCAGCCCCAGCATTTT.